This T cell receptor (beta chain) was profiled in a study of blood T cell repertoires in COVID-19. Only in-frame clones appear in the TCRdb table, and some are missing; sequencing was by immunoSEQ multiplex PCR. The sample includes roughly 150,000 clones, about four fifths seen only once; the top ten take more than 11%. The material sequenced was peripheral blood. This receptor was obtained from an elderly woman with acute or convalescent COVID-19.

CDR3 region: CASRDTTPEHF. The CDR3 coding sequence is TGTGCCAGCAGGGACACGACACCCGAGCATTTT. This chain links TRBV6-5 with TRBJ1-5; D might be TRBD1 (5 bases). V gave up 6 bases and J gave up 14 bases, with 14 bases separating them. Germline CDR1 MNHEY, CDR2 SVGAGI. This CDR3 is built from 11 residues.